The 17 T cell receptor beta chains given below trace back to one sample, sequenced in a study of radiotherapy plus CTLA-4 blockade in lung cancer. Data came from immunoSEQ multiplex PCR; TCRdb stores just in-frame clones and leaves some out. The sample holds around 80,000 clones, roughly four fifths seen once. Sequencing was performed on peripheral blood, taken from a patient treated with radiotherapy plus ipilimumab. The origin of the receptors is a human donor with non-small cell lung cancer who had stable disease on radiotherapy plus ipilimumab.

The chain recombines TRBV5-1 with TRBJ2-5; weak D call: TRBD2 (6 bases). Trimming stripped 2 bases from V and 4 bases from J, with 12 bases between. Germline lookup yields CDR1 SGHRS and CDR2 YFSETQ. CDR3 length: 14 residues. This CDR3 reads CASSFQGGRETQYF. In DNA, the CDR3 is TGCGCCAGCAGCTTTCAGGGAGGAAGAGAGACCCAGTACTTC.

This rearrangement joins TRBV5-1 to TRBJ1-6; D not certain. The CDR3 is made up of 14 amino acids. V dropped 6 bases and J dropped 4 bases, with 11 bases sitting between them. The germline V gene encodes CDR1 SGHRS and CDR2 YFSETQ. The CDR3 here is CASNEGVYNSPLHF. The CDR3 DNA reads as TGCGCCAGCAACGAGGGAGTTTATAATTCACCCCTCCACTTT.

The V gene is TRBV9, the J gene TRBJ2-5; TRBD1 or TRBD2 may be the D gene (6 bases each). The V end was cut by 3 bases, the J end by 2 bases, with 11 bases between. Germline V gene sequence: CDR1 SGDLS, CDR2 YYNGEE. This CDR3 is built from 14 residues. DNA of the CDR3: TGTGCCAGCAGCGAGGGGGGTTGGCAAGAGACCCAGTACTTC. The encoded protein is CASSEGGWQETQYF. Full variable domain (missing parts from reference TRBV9 and TRBJ2-5): DSGVTQTPKHLITATGQRVTLRCSPRSGDLSVYWYQQSLDQGLQFLIQYYNGEERAKGNILERFSAQQFPDLHSELNLSSLELGDSALYFCASSEGGWQETQYFGPGTRLLVL.

To note about this clone: Other DNA sequences within the sample encode an identical CDR3. This chain uses TRBV9 with TRBJ1-6, with D possibly being TRBD1 (6 bases). V was shortened by 0 bases and J by 6 bases, with 10 bases between the two germline ends. The CDR3 is 15 residues long. CDR1 SGDLS and CDR2 YYNGEE come from the germline V gene. The CDR3: CASSVEGGLNSPLHF. The DNA for the CDR3 is TGTGCCAGCAGCGTAGAGGGGGGGCTTAATTCACCCCTCCACTTT.

The chain joins TRBV6-6 to TRBJ1-1, with TRBD1 matching over 7 bases. The CDR3 consists of 13 residues. CDR1 MNHNY and CDR2 SVGAGI come from the germline V gene (reference sequence). The J segment lost 4 bases and the V segment lost 7 bases, leaving 6 bases of the junction unmatched. The CDR3 sequence: CASTAGGTTEAFF. The CDR3 nucleotides read TGTGCCAGCACTGCAGGGGGGACCACTGAAGCTTTCTTT.

The J gene is TRBJ1-4, the V gene TRBV19; D remains ambiguous. The CDR3 is made up of 15 amino acids. Germline values: CDR1 LNHDA, CDR2 SQIVND (reference sequence). Deletions cut 7 bases from V and 0 bases from J, with 12 bases between. CDR3 residues: CASTLGVATNEKLFF. In nucleotides, the CDR3 is TGTGCCAGTACCCTGGGAGTTGCAACTAATGAAAAACTGTTTTTT.

The CDR3 region is CASSLQNGDEKLFF. In DNA form, the CDR3 reads TGTGCCAGCTCACTACAAAACGGGGATGAAAAACTGTTTTTT. The V and J genes are TRBV18 and TRBJ1-4, with D unclear. Germline values: CDR1 KGHSH, CDR2 LQKENI. The germline V and J ends were trimmed by 4 bases and 6 bases, with 12 bases remaining between them. The CDR3 has 14 amino acids.

The V and J genes are TRBV5-1 and TRBJ1-1; tentatively, D is TRBD1 (6 bases). Germline CDR1 is SGHRS and CDR2 is YFSETQ. Trimming took off 3 bases at V and 11 bases at J, with 14 bases between the two ends. This CDR3 has 12 residues. The CDR3 reads CASSSTGKVAFF. In DNA form, the CDR3 reads TGCGCCAGCAGCTCTACAGGGAAAGTGGCTTTCTTT.

The chain employs TRBV5-1 and TRBJ2-7; 9 bases are a match to TRBD2. CDR1 is SGHRS, CDR2 YFSETQ, per germline. This CDR3 region has 14 residues. V was pared by 5 bases and J by 4 bases, with 7 bases of the junction left unmatched. The CDR3 region is CASSSRGGAYEQYF. In DNA, the CDR3 is TGCGCCAGCAGTTCGCGCGGGGGGGCTTACGAGCAGTACTTC.

The rearrangement uses TRBV28 and TRBJ1-4; 8 bases are shared with TRBD1. Germline loops: CDR1 MDHEN, CDR2 SYDVKM. The V and J ends lost 6 bases and 7 bases, in that order; junction bases with no gene match: 10. CDR3 length: 15 residues. CDR3 residues: CASSYQQGGAEKLFF. CDR3 nucleotides: TGTGCCAGCAGCTACCAACAGGGGGGGGCTGAAAAACTGTTTTTT.

The chain couples TRBV10-3 to TRBJ2-5; the D gene is possibly TRBD2 (6 bases). Judging by the DNA end, TRBJ2-7 fits better; the J call may be wrong. Germline lookup yields CDR1 ENHRY and CDR2 SYGVKD. This CDR3 spans 18 amino acids. CDR3 protein: CAISESASAGTLSYEQYF. CDR3 coding DNA: TGTGCCATCAGTGAGTCTGCGTCCGCCGGGACTCTCTCCTACGAGCAGTACTTC.

This rearrangement joins TRBV14 to TRBJ2-2; D is ambiguous. The V gene lost 5 bases and the J gene lost 6 bases, with 13 bases spanning the gap. This CDR3 contains 14 residues. Germline V gene sequence: CDR1 SGHDN, CDR2 FVKESK. Here the CDR3 reads CASSTNGRPGELFF. Written as DNA, the CDR3 is TGTGCCAGCAGCACTAACGGTAGACCCGGGGAGCTGTTTTTT.

This clone was recorded a few times. This chain links TRBV2 with TRBJ1-4; perhaps TRBD1 as D (6 bases). V lost 8 bases to trimming and J lost 4 bases, with 14 bases between them. CDR1 is SNHLY and CDR2 is FYNNEI in the germline V gene. CDR3 size: 14 residues. In nucleotides, the CDR3 is TGTGCCAGCTCCCTGACAGGAGATAATGAAAAACTGTTTTTT. Translation gives CASSLTGDNEKLFF. Full variable domain (rest looked up from reference TRBV2 and TRBJ1-4): EPEVTQTPSHQVTQMGQEVILRCVPISNHLYFYWYRQILGQKVEFLVSFYNNEISEKSEIFDDQFSVERPDGSNFTLKIRSTKLEDSAMYFCASSLTGDNEKLFFGSGTQLSVL.

The chain joins TRBV30 to TRBJ1-6; the D gene is possibly TRBD1 (5 bases). The ends were cut back, 2 bases at V and 2 bases at J, with 16 bases in the middle. This CDR3 contains 17 residues. The germline gives CDR1 GTSNPN, CDR2 SVGIG (reference sequence). CDR3 in amino acids: CAWSRQGGLTYNSPLHF. Written as DNA, the CDR3 is TGTGCCTGGAGTCGGCAGGGTGGCCTCACCTATAATTCACCCCTCCACTTT. Together with reference TRBV30 and TRBJ1-6, the CDR3 gives the full variable domain: SQTIHQWPATLVQPVGSPLSLECTVEGTSNPNLYWYRQAAGRGLQLLFYSVGIGQISSEVPQNLSASRPQDRQFILSSKKLLLSDSGFYLCAWSRQGGLTYNSPLHFGNGTRLTVT.

This chain's CDR3 is CASSVEVLRGEDGYTF. CDR3 sequence (DNA): TGTGCCAGCAGCGTAGAGGTCTTAAGAGGGGAGGATGGCTACACCTTC. The chain carries TRBV9 and TRBJ1-2; possibly TRBD1 for D (5 bases). CDR3 length equals 16 residues. Trimming stripped 0 bases from V and 6 bases from J, with 18 bases between. The germline CDR1 and CDR2 sequences are SGDLS and YYNGEE.

This rearrangement joins TRBV18 to TRBJ1-2, with TRBD1 as a possible D gene (5 bases). Germline CDR1 and CDR2: KGHSH and LQKENI. V was clipped by 4 bases and J by 2 bases, with 14 bases between them. The CDR3 runs to 15 residues. The CDR3 loop is CASSHNPTVNYGYTF. CDR3 sequence (DNA): TGTGCCAGCTCACATAACCCGACAGTAAACTATGGCTACACCTTC.

This rearrangement joins TRBV2 to TRBJ2-7; no reliable D call. Per germline, CDR1 SNHLY and CDR2 FYNNEI. The V end was cut by 3 bases, the J end by 2 bases, with 11 bases between. The CDR3 has 14 residues. CDR3 region: CASSENGAAYEQYF. CDR3 in DNA: TGTGCCAGCAGTGAGAATGGCGCTGCCTACGAGCAGTACTTC.